This T cell receptor beta chain emerged from a study of blood T cells in healthy people across ages. Study as a whole: Template switching caught about one barcoded beta molecule for each two T cells. Study-wide results and limits: Strongly correlated with naive T cell percentage was TCR beta diversity. PBMCs went unsorted, and a conclusive naive versus antigen-experienced comparison was therefore prevented.

Healthy Caucasian individuals from Russia aged about 6 to 95 served as donors. The use of a sample-barcoded 5' primer and a J-beta primer mix characterized a second PCR of about 6 to 11 cycles. TCRdb called the 5' RACE reads again in MiXCR, with one record for every CDR3 protein. The table lists around 1,600,000 distinct CDR3 sequences, around 40% of them singletons. Losses at the gene ends were 4 bases for V and 4 bases for J; bases not matched to a gene: 7. Germline assignment: CDR1 MNHEY and CDR2 SVGAGI. The CDR3 contains 15 residues. Concerning this clonotype itself: The antigen is undetermined.

This sequence originates from a woman aged 18-35 years in good health. The sample consisted of blood. The V call is TRBV6-5, the J call TRBJ2-3, with 8 bases lining up with TRBD1. CDR3 region: CASSSPDREADTQYF. DNA of the CDR3: TGTGCCAGCAGTTCCCCGGACAGGGAGGCAGATACGCAGTATTTT.